One T cell receptor (beta chain) is described in this entry. This clone occurred once. Its antigen is unknown. Base qualities are missing; no much larger clone stands one base away. The germline V gene supplies CDR1 MGHDK and CDR2 SYGVNS. At the junction V is shortened by 7 bases and J by 0 bases, with 9 bases in between. The CDR3, from cysteine to phenylalanine, totals 14 residues. The kept DNA is CDR3 alone, 42 bases in frame from the first base. This sample is part of a study of blood T cell repertoires in COVID-19 (dated by TCRdb to the early 2020s). Describing the broader study: Samples covering the acute and convalescent phases of COVID-19 were provided by collaborators in the United States, Italy and Spain. The prospective study material was composed of cDNA or gDNA derived from T cells, B-cell-depleted T cells, or PBMCs. Subjects who had been exposed to COVID-19, were actively infected with it, or had recovered from it provided the deeply sampled blood TCRbeta repertoires that made up the dataset. The repertoires were released in a freely available public database meant as a resource for research on the immune response to SARS-CoV-2. Samples came from the ongoing ImmuneRACE study (first 160 participants) plus 1,254 subjects from 6 global collaborators. Nearly every sample came with metadata listing a de-identified subject ID, COVID-19 status, age in years and sex. Where HLA class I and class II types were available, the types were taken from metadata supplied by the sample provider, not from assay-based typing. What the research found in general, with its limitations: How much clinical and demographic metadata was included differed by source and by participant, and the metadata was provided uncurated.

TCRbeta CDR3 regions were amplified from genomic DNA using the immunoSEQ Assay, a bias-controlled multiplex PCR. The authors' pipeline ran thus. Nucleated cell counts per sample were estimated from amplification of reference gene primers within the assay. To quantify the absolute abundance of each unique TCRbeta CDR3 rearrangement, sequence reads were collapsed and filtered. For each sample, productive Simpson clonality was calculated as the square root of Simpson's diversity index across productive rearrangements. TCRdb took this table from immuneACCESS and kept in-frame rearrangements with V and J called. Such tables lack part of the clones; where checked against another copy, unresolved V genes explain under half of the gap, and the rest is unexplained. V and J calls and clone size come straight from that table; D and trimming were deduced from the DNA. In this sample the table shows 60,000 to 90,000 clones, 70% to 75% of which occur a single time. Around 20% of the sample is in the top ten clones.

Each collaborating institution followed its own protocols to collect whole blood in K2EDTA tubes. Collaborator samples were shipped for TCRbeta analysis as frozen whole blood, isolated PBMCs, or DNA extracted from either sample type. The sample consisted of peripheral blood. The clonotype was recovered from a man between 60 and 75 years old with acute or convalescent COVID-19. The receptor chain draws on TRBV25-1 and TRBJ1-4; TRBD1 is a weak D gene call, 5 bases matching. DNA sequence: TGTGCCAGCAACGGACAAGCAACTAATGAAAAACTGTTTTTT. It encodes CASNGQATNEKLFF.